This T cell receptor beta chain was found in a study of sequential checkpoint blockade in melanoma. TCRdb's copy holds only in-frame clones and misses some; the assay was immunoSEQ multiplex PCR. The data hold over 10,000 clones, with 77% observed a single time. Treatment indicated: randomized to nivolumab then ipilimumab (arm A) or the reverse (arm B). Trimming cost V 0 bases and J 3 bases, with 12 bases left between them. The CDR3 extends over 15 amino acids. Germline V gene data show CDR1 as SGHDT and CDR2 as YYEEEE. The receptor was isolated from a human donor with melanoma. This chain links TRBV5-6 with TRBJ2-5; a weak D match, TRBD1 (5 bases). The material was CD8+ T cells sorted from blood (inferred from file names), obtained from a patient given nivolumab and ipilimumab in sequence. CDR3 region: CASSLARQGKETQYF. The CDR3 DNA reads as TGTGCCAGCAGCTTGGCGAGGCAGGGTAAAGAGACCCAGTACTTC.